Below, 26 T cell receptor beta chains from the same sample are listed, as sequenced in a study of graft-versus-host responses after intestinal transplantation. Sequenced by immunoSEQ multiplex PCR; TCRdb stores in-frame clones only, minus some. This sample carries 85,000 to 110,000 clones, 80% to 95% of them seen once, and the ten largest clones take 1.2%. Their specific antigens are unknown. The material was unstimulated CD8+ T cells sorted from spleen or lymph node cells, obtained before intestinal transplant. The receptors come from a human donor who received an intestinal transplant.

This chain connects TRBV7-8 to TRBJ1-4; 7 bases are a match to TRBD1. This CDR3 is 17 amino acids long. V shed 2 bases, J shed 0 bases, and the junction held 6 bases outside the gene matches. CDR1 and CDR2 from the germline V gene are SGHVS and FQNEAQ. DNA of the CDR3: TGTGCCAGCAGCTTAACCCCGGACAGGACAACTAATGAAAAACTGTTTTTT. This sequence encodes CASSLTPDRTTNEKLFF. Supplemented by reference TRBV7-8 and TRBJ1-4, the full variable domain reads GAGVSQSPRYKVAKRGQDVALRCDPISGHVSLFWYQQALGQGPEFLTYFQNEAQLDKSGLPSDRFFAERPEGSVSTLKIQRTQQEDSAVYLCASSLTPDRTTNEKLFFGSGTQLSVL.

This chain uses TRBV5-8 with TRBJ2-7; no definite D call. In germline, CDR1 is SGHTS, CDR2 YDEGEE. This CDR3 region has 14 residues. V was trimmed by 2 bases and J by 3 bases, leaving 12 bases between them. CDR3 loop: CASSFTEPFYEQYF. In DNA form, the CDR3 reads TGTGCCAGCAGCTTCACCGAACCTTTCTACGAGCAGTACTTC.

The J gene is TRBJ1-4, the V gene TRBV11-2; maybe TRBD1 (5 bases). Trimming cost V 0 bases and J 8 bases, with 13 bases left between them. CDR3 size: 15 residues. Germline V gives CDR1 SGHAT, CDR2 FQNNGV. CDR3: CASSLDSGTGEKLFF. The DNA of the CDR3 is TGTGCCAGCAGCTTAGATTCCGGGACGGGAGAAAAACTGTTTTTT.

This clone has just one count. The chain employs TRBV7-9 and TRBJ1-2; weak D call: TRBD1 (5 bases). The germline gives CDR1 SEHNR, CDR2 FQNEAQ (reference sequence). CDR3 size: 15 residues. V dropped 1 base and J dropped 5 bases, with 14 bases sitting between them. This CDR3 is CASSLGTSTAYGYTF. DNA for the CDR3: TGTGCCAGCAGCTTAGGTACGTCGACAGCATATGGCTACACCTTC.

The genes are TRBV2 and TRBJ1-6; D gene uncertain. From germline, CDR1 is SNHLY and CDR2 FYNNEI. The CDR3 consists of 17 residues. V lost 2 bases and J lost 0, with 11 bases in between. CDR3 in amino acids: CASSESPGSSYNSPLHF. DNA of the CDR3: TGTGCCAGCAGTGAATCGCCGGGGAGCTCCTATAATTCACCCCTCCACTTT.

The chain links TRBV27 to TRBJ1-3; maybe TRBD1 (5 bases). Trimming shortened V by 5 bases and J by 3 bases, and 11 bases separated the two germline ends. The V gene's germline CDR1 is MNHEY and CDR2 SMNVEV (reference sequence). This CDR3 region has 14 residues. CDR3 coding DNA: TGTGCCAGCAGTCTCGGGGGGTATGGAAACACCATATATTTT. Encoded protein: CASSLGGYGNTIYF.

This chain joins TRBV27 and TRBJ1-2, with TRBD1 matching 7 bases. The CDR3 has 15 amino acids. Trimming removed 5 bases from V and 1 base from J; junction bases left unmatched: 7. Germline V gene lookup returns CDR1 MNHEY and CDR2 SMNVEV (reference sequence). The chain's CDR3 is CASSVKGQSNYGYTF. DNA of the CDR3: TGTGCCAGCAGTGTCAAGGGACAGAGTAACTATGGCTACACCTTC.

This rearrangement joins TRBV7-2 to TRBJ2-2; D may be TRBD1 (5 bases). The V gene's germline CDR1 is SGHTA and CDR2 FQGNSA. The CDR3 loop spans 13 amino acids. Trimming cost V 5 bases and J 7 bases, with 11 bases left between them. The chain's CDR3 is CASSEQVFGELFF. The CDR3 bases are TGTGCCAGCAGCGAACAGGTTTTCGGGGAGCTGTTTTTT.

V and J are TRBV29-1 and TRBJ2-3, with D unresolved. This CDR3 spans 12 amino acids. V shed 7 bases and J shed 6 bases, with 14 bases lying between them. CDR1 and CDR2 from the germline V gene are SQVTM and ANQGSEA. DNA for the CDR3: TGCAGCGCACCGTTGGGGTTGGATACGCAGTATTTT. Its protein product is CSAPLGLDTQYF.

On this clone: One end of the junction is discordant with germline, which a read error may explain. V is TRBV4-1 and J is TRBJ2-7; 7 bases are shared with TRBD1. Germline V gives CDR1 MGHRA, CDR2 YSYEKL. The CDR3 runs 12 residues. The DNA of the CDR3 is TGTGCCAGCAGCCAAGAGGGGGCCGGGCAGTACTTC. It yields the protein CASSQEGAGQYF.

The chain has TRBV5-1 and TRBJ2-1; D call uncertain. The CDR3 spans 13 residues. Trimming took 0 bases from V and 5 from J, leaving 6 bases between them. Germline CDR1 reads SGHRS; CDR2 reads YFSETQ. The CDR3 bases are TGCGCCAGCAGCTTGGTCCTTAACAATGAGCAGTTCTTC. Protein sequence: CASSLVLNNEQFF.

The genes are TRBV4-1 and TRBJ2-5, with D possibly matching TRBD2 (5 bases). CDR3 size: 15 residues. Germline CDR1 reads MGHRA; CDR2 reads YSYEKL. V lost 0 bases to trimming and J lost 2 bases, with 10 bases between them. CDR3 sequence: CASSQDRGVQETQYF. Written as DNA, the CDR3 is TGCGCCAGCAGCCAAGACCGGGGTGTACAAGAGACCCAGTACTTC.

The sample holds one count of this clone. The CDR3 loop is CASSSVGQNTEAFF. The CDR3 coding sequence is TGCGCCAGCAGCTCTGTGGGACAGAACACTGAAGCTTTCTTT. The V gene is TRBV5-1, the J gene TRBJ1-1, with TRBD1 as a possible D gene (6 bases). The CDR3 has 14 amino acids. Trimming pared 3 bases from V and 1 base from J, leaving 10 bases between. CDR1 and CDR2 from the germline V gene are SGHRS and YFSETQ.

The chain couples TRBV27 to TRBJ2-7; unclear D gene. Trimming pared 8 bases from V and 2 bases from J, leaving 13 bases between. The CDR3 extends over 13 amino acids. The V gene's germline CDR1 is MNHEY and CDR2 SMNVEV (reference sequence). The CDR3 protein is CASANLLTYEQYF. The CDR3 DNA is TGTGCCAGCGCAAATCTCCTAACCTACGAGCAGTACTTC.

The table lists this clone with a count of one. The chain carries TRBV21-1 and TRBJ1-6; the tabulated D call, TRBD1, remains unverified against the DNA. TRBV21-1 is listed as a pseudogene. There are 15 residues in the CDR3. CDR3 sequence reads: CASSGRQGIGSPLHF. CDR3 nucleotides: TGTGCCAGCAGCGGGCGACAGGGAATAGGATCACCCCTCCACTTT.

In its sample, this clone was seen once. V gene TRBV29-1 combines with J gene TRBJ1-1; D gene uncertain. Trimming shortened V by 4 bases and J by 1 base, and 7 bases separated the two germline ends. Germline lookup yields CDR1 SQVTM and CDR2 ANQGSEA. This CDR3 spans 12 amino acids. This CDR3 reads CSVVGPNTEAFF. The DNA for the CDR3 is TGCAGCGTTGTAGGGCCGAACACTGAAGCTTTCTTT.

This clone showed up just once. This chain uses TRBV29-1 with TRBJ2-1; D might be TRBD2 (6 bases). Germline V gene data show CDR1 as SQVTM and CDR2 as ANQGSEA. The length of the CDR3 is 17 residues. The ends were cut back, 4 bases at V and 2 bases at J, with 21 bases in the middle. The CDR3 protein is CSVGPLSGVRAYNEQFF. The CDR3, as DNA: TGCAGCGTTGGTCCTCTTTCGGGGGTGAGGGCCTACAATGAGCAGTTCTTC.

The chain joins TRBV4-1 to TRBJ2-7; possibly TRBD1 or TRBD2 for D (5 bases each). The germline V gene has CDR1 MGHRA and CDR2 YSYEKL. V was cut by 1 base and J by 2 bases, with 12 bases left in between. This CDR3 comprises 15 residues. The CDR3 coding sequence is TGCGCCAGCAGCCAAGGTCGGGGCGAGCCCTACGAGCAGTACTTC. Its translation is CASSQGRGEPYEQYF.

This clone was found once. The CDR3 protein is CASSESAGNSYNEQFF. DNA for the CDR3: TGTGCCAGCAGTGAATCGGCGGGGAACTCCTACAATGAGCAGTTCTTC. J is TRBJ2-1 and V is TRBV2; tentatively, D is TRBD2 (6 bases). Trimming left V 2 bases short and J 0 bases short, with 11 bases between. The CDR3 has 16 amino acids. From germline, CDR1 is SNHLY and CDR2 FYNNEI.

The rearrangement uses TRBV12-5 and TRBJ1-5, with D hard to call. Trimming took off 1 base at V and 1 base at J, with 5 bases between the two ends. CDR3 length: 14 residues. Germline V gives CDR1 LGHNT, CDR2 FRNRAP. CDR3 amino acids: CASGLAGSNQPQHF. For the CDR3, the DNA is TGTGCTAGTGGTTTGGCGGGAAGCAATCAGCCCCAGCATTTT.

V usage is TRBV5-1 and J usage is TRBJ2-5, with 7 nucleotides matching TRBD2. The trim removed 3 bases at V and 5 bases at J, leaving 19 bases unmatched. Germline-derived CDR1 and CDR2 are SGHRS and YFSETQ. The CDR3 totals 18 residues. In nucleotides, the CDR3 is TGCGCCAGCAGCTCCGGCGGGGGTCCTGTTATGGGAGAGGAGACCCAGTACTTC. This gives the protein CASSSGGGPVMGEETQYF.

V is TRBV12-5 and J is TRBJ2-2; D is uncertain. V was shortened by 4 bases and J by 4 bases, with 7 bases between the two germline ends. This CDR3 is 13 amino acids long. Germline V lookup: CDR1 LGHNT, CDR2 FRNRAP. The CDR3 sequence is CASGYTSTGELFF. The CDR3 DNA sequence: TGTGCTAGTGGTTACACCTCCACCGGGGAGCTGTTTTTT.

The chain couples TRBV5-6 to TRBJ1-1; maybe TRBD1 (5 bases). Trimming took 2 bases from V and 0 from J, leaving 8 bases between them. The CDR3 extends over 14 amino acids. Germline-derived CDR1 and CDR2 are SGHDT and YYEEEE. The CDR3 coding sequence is TGTGCCAGCAGCTTCGACAGCATGAACACTGAAGCTTTCTTT. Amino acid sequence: CASSFDSMNTEAFF.

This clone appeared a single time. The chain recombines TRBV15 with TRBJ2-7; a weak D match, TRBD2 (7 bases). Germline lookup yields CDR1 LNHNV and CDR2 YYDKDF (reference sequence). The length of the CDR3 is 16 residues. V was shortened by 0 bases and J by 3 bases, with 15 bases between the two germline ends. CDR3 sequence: CATSRDLGGGNYEQYF. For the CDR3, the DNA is TGTGCCACCAGCAGAGATCTAGGGGGGGGAAACTACGAGCAGTACTTC.

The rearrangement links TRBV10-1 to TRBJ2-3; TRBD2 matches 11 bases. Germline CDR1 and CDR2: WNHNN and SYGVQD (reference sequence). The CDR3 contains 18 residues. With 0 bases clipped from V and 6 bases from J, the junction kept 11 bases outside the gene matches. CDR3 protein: CASSESMASGGYYDTQYF. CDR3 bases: TGCGCCAGCAGTGAGTCGATGGCTAGCGGGGGGTACTACGATACGCAGTATTTT.

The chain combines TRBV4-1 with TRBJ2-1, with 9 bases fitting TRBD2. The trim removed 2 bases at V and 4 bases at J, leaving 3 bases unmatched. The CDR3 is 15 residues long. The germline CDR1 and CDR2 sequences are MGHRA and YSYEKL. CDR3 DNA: TGCGCCAGCAGCCAAAGCGGGGGGCGGTACAATGAGCAGTTCTTC. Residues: CASSQSGGRYNEQFF.